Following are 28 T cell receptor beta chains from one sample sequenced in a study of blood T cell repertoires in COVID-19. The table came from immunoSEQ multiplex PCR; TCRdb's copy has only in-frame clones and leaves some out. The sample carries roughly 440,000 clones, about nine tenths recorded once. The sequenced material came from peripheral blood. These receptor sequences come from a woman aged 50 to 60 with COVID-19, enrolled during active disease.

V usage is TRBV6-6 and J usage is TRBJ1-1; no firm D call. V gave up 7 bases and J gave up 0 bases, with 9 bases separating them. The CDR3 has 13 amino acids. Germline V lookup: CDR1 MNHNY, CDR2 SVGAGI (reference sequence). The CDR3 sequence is CASTPIMNTEAFF. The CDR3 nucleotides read TGTGCCAGCACCCCTATTATGAACACTGAAGCTTTCTTT.

CDR3 amino acids: CASSLGQDEQYF. As DNA, the CDR3 is TGTGCCAGCAGCTTAGGGCAGGACGAGCAGTACTTC. This chain connects TRBV7-9 to TRBJ2-7; no clear D gene. Germline V gene lookup returns CDR1 SEHNR and CDR2 FQNEAQ (reference sequence). This CDR3 region has 12 residues. V lost 1 base, J lost 5 bases, and 6 bases lay in between.

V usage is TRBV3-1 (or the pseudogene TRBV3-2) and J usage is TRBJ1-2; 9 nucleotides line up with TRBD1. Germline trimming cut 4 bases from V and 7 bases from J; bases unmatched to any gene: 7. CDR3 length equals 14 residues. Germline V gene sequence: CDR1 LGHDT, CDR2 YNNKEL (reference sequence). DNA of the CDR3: TGTGCCAGCAGCCTCCGGGACAGGGAGGCTGGCTACACCTTC. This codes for CASSLRDREAGYTF.

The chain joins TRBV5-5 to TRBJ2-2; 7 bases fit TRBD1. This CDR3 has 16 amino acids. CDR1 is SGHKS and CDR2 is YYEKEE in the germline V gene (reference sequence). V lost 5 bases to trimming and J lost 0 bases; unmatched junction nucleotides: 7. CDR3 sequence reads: CASSRDSYANTGELFF. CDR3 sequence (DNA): TGTGCCAGCAGTCGGGACAGCTACGCGAACACCGGGGAGCTGTTTTTT.

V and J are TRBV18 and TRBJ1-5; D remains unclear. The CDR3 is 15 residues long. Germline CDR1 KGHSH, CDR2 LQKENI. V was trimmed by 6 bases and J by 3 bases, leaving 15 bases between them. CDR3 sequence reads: CASSREEGLNQPQHF. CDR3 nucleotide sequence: TGTGCCAGCTCCCGAGAGGAAGGCCTCAATCAGCCCCAGCATTTT.

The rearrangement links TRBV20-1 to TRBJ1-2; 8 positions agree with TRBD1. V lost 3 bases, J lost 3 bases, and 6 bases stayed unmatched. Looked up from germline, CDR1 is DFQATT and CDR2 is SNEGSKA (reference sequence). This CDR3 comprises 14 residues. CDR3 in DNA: TGCAGTGCTAGTGGACAGGGAGGTGACTATGGCTACACCTTC. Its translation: CSASGQGGDYGYTF.

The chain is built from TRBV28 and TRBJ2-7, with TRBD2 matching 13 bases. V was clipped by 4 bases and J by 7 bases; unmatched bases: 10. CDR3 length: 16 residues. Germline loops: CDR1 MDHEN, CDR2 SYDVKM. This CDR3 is CASSWNVGLAGVEQYF. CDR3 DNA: TGTGCCAGCAGTTGGAACGTAGGACTAGCGGGGGTTGAGCAGTACTTC.

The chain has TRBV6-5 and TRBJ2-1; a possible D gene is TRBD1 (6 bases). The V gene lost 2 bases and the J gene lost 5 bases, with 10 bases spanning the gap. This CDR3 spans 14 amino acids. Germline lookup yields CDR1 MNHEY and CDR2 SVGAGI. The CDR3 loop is CASSYGTTNNEQFF. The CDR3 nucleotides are TGTGCCAGCAGTTACGGGACAACGAACAATGAGCAGTTCTTC.

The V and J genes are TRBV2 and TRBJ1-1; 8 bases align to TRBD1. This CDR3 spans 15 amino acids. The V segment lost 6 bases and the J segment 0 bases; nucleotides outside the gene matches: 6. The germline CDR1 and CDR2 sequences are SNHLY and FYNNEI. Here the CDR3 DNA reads TGTGCCAGCAGCCCGGGACAGGCCCTGAACACTGAAGCTTTCTTT. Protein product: CASSPGQALNTEAFF.

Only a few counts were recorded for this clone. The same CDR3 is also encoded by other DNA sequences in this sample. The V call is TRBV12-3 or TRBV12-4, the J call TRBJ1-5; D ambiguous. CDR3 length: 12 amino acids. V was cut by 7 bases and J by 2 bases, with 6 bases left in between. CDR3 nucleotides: TGTGCCAGCAAAGGAGGCAATCAGCCCCAGCATTTT. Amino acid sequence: CASKGGNQPQHF.

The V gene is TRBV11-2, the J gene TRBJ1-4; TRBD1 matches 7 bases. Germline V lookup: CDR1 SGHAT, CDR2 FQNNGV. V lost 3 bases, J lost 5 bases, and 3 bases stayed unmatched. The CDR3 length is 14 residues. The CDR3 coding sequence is TGTGCCAGCAGCTTGGACAGGACGAATGAAAAACTGTTTTTT. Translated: CASSLDRTNEKLFF.

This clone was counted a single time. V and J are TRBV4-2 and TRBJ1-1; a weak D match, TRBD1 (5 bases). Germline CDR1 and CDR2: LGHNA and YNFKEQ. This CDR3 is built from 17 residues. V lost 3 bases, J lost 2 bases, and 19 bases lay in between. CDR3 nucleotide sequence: TGTGCCAGCAGCCAGTTTGGGGCAGGCCGAATTAACACTGAAGCTTTCTTT. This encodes CASSQFGAGRINTEAFF.

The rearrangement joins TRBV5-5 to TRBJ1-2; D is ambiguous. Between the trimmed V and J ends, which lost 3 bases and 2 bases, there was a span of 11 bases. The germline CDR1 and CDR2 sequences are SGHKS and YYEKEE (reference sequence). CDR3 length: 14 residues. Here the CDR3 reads CASSSQSVNYGYTF. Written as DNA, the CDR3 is TGTGCCAGCAGCTCCCAGTCCGTGAACTATGGCTACACCTTC.

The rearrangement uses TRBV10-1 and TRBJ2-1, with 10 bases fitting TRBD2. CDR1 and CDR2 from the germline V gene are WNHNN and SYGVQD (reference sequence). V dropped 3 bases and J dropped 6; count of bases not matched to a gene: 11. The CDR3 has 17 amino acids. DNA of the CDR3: TGCGCCAGCAGTGAAGCCAGCGGGGGGGCCAGAGGCAATGAGCAGTTCTTC. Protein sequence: CASSEASGGARGNEQFF.

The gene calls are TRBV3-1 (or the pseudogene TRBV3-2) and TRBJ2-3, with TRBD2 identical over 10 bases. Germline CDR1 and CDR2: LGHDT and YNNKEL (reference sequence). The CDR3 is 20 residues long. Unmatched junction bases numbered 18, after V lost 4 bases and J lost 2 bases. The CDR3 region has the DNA TGTGCCAGCAGCCTCTACAAGGCTAGCGGGGGCCCGGATCCCACAGATACGCAGTATTTT. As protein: CASSLYKASGGPDPTDTQYF.

Here the CDR3 DNA reads TGTGCCAGCAGGAAACAGTATAGCGGTTTCAACAATCAGCCCCAGCATTTT. This codes for CASRKQYSGFNNQPQHF. This rearrangement joins TRBV28 to TRBJ1-5; D is uncertain. With 6 bases removed from V and 3 bases from J, the gap between germline ends came to 21 bases. This CDR3 spans 17 amino acids. Germline V gives CDR1 MDHEN, CDR2 SYDVKM.

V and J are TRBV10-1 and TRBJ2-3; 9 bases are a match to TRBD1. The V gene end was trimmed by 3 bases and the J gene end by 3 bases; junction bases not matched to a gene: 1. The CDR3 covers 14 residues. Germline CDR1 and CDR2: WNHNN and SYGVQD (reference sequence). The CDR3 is CASSDGTGTDTQYF. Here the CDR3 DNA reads TGCGCCAGCAGTGATGGGACAGGGACAGATACGCAGTATTTT.

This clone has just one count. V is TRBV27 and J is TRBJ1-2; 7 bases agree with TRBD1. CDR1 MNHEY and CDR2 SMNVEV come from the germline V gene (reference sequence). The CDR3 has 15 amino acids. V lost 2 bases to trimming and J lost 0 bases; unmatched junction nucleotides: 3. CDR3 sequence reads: CASSLRGQTNYGYTF. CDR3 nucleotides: TGTGCCAGCAGTTTACGGGGACAGACTAACTATGGCTACACCTTC.

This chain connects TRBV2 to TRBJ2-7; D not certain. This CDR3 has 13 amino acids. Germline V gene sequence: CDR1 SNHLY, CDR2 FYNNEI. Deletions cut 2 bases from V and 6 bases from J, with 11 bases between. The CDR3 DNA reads TGTGCCAGCAGTGAATCTCCAGTTTTCGAGCAGTACTTC. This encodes CASSESPVFEQYF.

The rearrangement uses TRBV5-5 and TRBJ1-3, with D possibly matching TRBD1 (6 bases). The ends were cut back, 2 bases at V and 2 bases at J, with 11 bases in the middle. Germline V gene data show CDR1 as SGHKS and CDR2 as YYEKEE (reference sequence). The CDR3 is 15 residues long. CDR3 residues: CASSFGWGPGNTIYF. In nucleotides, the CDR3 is TGTGCCAGCAGCTTTGGGTGGGGGCCTGGAAACACCATATATTTT.

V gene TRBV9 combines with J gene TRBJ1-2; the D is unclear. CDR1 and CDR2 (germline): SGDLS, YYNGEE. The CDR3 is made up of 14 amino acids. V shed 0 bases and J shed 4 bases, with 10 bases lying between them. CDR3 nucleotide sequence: TGTGCCAGCAGCGTAGCTATCTCCACCTATGGCTACACCTTC. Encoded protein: CASSVAISTYGYTF. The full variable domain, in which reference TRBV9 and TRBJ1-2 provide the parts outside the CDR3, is DSGVTQTPKHLITATGQRVTLRCSPRSGDLSVYWYQQSLDQGLQFLIQYYNGEERAKGNILERFSAQQFPDLHSELNLSSLELGDSALYFCASSVAISTYGYTFGSGTRLTVV.

CDR3 amino acids: CSVEDPYSEAFF. In nucleotides, the CDR3 is TGCAGCGTTGAAGACCCTTATTCTGAAGCTTTCTTT. V and J are TRBV29-1 and TRBJ1-1, with D unclear. V lost 0 bases and J 6 bases, leaving 8 bases between the germline ends. Per germline, CDR1 SQVTM and CDR2 ANQGSEA. This CDR3 has 12 residues. Full variable domain (outside the CDR3, taken from reference TRBV29-1 and TRBJ1-1): SAVISQKPSRDICQRGTSLTIQCQVDSQVTMMFWYRQQPGQSLTLIATANQGSEATYESGFVIDKFPISRPNLTFSTLTVSNMSPEDSSIYLCSVEDPYSEAFFGQGTRLTVV.

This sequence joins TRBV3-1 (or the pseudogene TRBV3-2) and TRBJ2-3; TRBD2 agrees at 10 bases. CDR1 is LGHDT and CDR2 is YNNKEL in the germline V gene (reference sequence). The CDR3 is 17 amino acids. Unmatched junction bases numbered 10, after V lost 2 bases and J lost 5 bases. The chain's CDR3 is CASSQRASGGAGDTQYF. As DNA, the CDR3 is TGTGCCAGCAGCCAAAGGGCGAGCGGGGGGGCCGGAGATACGCAGTATTTT.

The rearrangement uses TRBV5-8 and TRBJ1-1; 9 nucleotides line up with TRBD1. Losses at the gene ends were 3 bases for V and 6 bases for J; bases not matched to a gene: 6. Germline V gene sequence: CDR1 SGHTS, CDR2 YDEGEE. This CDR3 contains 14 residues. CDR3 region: CASSSQGALSEAFF. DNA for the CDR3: TGTGCCAGCAGCTCACAGGGGGCTCTGTCTGAAGCTTTCTTT.

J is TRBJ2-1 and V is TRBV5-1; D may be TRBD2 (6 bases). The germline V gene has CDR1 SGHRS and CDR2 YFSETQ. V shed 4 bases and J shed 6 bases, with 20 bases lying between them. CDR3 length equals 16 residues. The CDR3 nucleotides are TGCGCCAGCAGCCCTGGCGGGGTCGACGGGGGCAATGAGCAGTTCTTC. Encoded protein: CASSPGGVDGGNEQFF. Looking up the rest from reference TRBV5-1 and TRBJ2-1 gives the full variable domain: KAGVTQTPRYLIKTRGQQVTLSCSPISGHRSVSWYQQTPGQGLQFLFEYFSETQRNKGNFPGRFSGRQFSNSRSEMNVSTLELGDSALYLCASSPGGVDGGNEQFFGPGTRLTVL.

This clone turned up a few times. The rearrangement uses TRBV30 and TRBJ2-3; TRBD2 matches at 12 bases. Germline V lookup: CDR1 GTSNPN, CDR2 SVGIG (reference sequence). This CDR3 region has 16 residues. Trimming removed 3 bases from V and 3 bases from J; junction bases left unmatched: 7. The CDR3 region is CAWRDFGLAGTDTQYF. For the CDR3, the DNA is TGTGCCTGGAGGGACTTCGGACTAGCGGGGACAGATACGCAGTATTTT.

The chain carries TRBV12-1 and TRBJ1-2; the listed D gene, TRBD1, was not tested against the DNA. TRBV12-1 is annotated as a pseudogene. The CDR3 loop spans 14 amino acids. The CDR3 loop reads CASSFGIGPLGYTF. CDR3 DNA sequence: TGTGCCAGCAGCTTTGGTATTGGGCCACTGGGCTACACCTTC.

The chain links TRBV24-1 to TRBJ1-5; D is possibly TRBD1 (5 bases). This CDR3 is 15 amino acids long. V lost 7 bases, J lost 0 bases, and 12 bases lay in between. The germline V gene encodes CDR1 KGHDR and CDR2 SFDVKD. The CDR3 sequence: CATSSNRNSNQPQHF. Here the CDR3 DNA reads TGTGCCACCAGCAGTAACAGGAATAGCAATCAGCCCCAGCATTTT.